This is a list of T cell receptor beta chains from one sample in a study of PD-1 blockade in classical Hodgkin lymphoma. The repertoire was sequenced with immunoSEQ multiplex PCR; TCRdb's copy has only in-frame clones and lacks some. The sample shows 110,000 or so clones, 80% to 90% of them seen only once. Sequencing was performed on peripheral blood mononuclear cells (PBMCs), taken before the second cycle of nivolumab. Receptors were obtained from a human donor with classical Hodgkin lymphoma. Each CDR3 is given with its conserved first and last residue. The D gene is left open where the match is weak. Clone size is not always given. Where it is, it says once, few, many or a class for expanded clones.

j_call,cdr3_length,clone_size,d_call,v_call,cdr3_aa,cdr3_nt
TRBJ1-6,13,once,TRBD1,TRBV30,CAWGDRGNSPLHF,TGTGCCTGGGGAGACAGGGGAAATTCACCCCTCCACTTT
TRBJ1-1,11,-,-,TRBV29-1,CSVVLGVEAFF,TGCAGCGTCGTGTTAGGTGTTGAAGCTTTCTTT
TRBJ2-7,11,-,-,TRBV6-1,CASGFTREQYF,TGTGCCAGCGGCTTCACCCGCGAGCAGTACTTC
TRBJ2-7,14,-,TRBD2,TRBV6-6,CASSPGLASYEQYF,TGTGCCAGCAGTCCGGGACTAGCCTCCTACGAGCAGTACTTC
TRBJ2-7,11,-,-,TRBV25-1,CASSGHYEQYF,TGTGCCAGCAGTGGACACTACGAGCAGTACTTC
TRBJ2-3,16,-,TRBD2,TRBV2,CASSAELAGSTDTQYF,TGTGCCAGCAGTGCGGAACTAGCGGGTAGCACAGATACGCAGTATTTT
TRBJ1-1,17,-,-,TRBV21-1,CASSSLARQGQDTEAFF,TGTGCCAGCAGCTCCCTCGCCCGACAGGGGCAGGACACTGAAGCTTTCTTT
TRBJ1-2,14,-,TRBD1,TRBV4-3,CASSPDRTVHGYTF,TGCGCCAGCAGCCCGGACAGGACAGTTCATGGCTACACCTTC
TRBJ1-6,14,few,TRBD1,TRBV4-2,CASSQGTGNSPLHF,TGTGCCAGCAGCCAAGGGACAGGCAATTCACCCCTCCACTTT
TRBJ2-7,17,-,TRBD2,TRBV2,CASRYRLAGEASYEQYF,TGTGCCAGCCGATACCGATTAGCGGGAGAAGCGTCCTACGAGCAGTACTTC
TRBJ1-2,16,-,TRBD1,TRBV5-5,CASRVGTGIRNYGYTF,TGTGCCAGCAGGGTTGGGACAGGAATTCGCAACTATGGCTACACCTTC
TRBJ1-5,15,-,-,TRBV19,CASRHLGRSNQPQHF,TGTGCCAGTAGACACTTGGGACGGAGTAATCAGCCCCAGCATTTT
TRBJ2-7,13,-,-,TRBV19,CASSISNSYEQYF,TGTGCCAGTAGTATTTCCAACTCCTACGAGCAGTACTTC
TRBJ2-3,16,once,TRBD1,TRBV7-8,CASSLARQGITDTQYF,TGTGCCAGCAGCTTAGCCCGACAGGGGATCACAGATACGCAGTATTTT
TRBJ1-1,15,-,TRBD1,TRBV18,CASSQDRGRETEAFF,TGTGCCAGCTCCCAAGACAGGGGGCGGGAGACTGAAGCTTTCTTT
TRBJ2-3,12,-,-,TRBV6-5,CASKTNIDTQYF,TGTGCCAGCAAGACTAATATAGATACGCAGTATTTT
TRBJ2-7,15,-,TRBD2,TRBV7-9,CASSPIAGGTYEQYF,TGTGCCAGCAGCCCTATAGCGGGCGGAACCTACGAGCAGTACTTC
TRBJ1-3,16,-,-,TRBV2,CASSGKPAHSGNTIYF,TGTGCCAGCAGTGGCAAACCGGCCCACTCTGGAAACACCATATATTTT
TRBJ2-2,13,-,-,TRBV9,CASSGKNTGELFF,TGTGCCAGCAGCGGAAAGAACACCGGGGAGCTGTTTTTT
TRBJ1-1,15,-,-,TRBV5-8,CASSLDSGGWTEAFF,TGTGCCAGCAGCCTGGACTCGGGGGGCTGGACTGAAGCTTTCTTT
TRBJ2-3,13,-,-,TRBV14,CASSLSLRVTQYF,TGTGCCAGCAGCCTGTCCCTTCGGGTTACGCAGTATTTT
TRBJ2-1,15,-,TRBD2,TRBV5-1,CASSFQGTSGNEQFF,TGCGCCAGCAGCTTCCAAGGGACTAGTGGAAATGAGCAGTTCTTC
TRBJ2-1,13,-,-,TRBV27,CASRTVSYNEQFF,TGTGCCAGCAGGACGGTTTCCTACAATGAGCAGTTCTTC
TRBJ2-2,11,few,-,TRBV29-1,CSASATGELFF,TGCAGCGCCTCGGCGACCGGGGAGCTGTTTTTT
TRBJ2-1,12,-,-,TRBV27,CASSHRYNEQFF,TGTGCCAGCAGTCACCGCTACAATGAGCAGTTCTTC
TRBJ1-3,16,-,-,TRBV6-1,CASSDGPGKSRNTIYF,TGTGCCAGCAGTGACGGGCCAGGGAAATCAAGAAACACCATATATTTT
TRBJ2-7,13,-,-,TRBV21-1,CASSTRGGYEQYF,TGTGCCAGCAGCACCAGGGGGGGATACGAGCAGTACTTC
TRBJ2-1,16,-,TRBD2,TRBV6-6,CASRRRTSGMWNEQFF,TGTGCCAGCAGACGACGGACTAGCGGGATGTGGAATGAGCAGTTCTTC
TRBJ2-3,12,-,TRBD1,TRBV9,CASSVGQGAQYF,TGTGCCAGCAGCGTAGGACAGGGCGCGCAGTATTTT
TRBJ1-6,15,-,-,TRBV27,CASSSQGNINSPLHF,TGTGCCAGCAGCTCTCAGGGAAACATCAATTCACCCCTCCACTTT
TRBJ2-7,13,few,-,TRBV7-2,CASSFSAPPEQYF,TGTGCCAGCAGTTTTTCCGCCCCCCCGGAGCAGTACTTC
TRBJ2-5,13,few,-,TRBV19,CASRGQTQETQYF,TGTGCCAGTAGAGGACAGACCCAAGAGACCCAGTACTTC
TRBJ1-1,13,-,TRBD1,TRBV7-9,CASSALGQDPAFF,TGTGCCAGCAGCGCCTTAGGACAGGATCCAGCTTTCTTT
TRBJ1-2,19,-,-,TRBV9,CASSVLPAPGRDGLYGYTF,TGTGCCAGCAGCGTATTACCCGCCCCGGGGCGGGACGGCCTCTATGGCTACACCTTC
TRBJ2-1,15,-,-,TRBV5-1,CASSRPSGVNNEQFF,TGCGCCAGCAGCCGCCCCAGTGGGGTCAACAATGAGCAGTTCTTC
TRBJ2-7,19,-,TRBD2,TRBV27,CASSSHRPGTSGRGYEQYF,TGTGCCAGCAGTTCCCACCGCCCCGGGACTAGCGGGAGGGGGTACGAGCAGTACTTC
TRBJ2-7,17,-,TRBD2,TRBV28,CASRAGGLADSSYEQYF,TGTGCCAGCAGAGCGGGGGGACTAGCAGATAGCTCCTACGAGCAGTACTTC
TRBJ2-2,15,-,-,TRBV5-1,CASSFEGVNTGELFF,TGCGCCAGCAGCTTTGAGGGCGTTAACACCGGGGAGCTGTTTTTT
TRBJ2-2,19,-,TRBD2,TRBV11-2,CASSLRTSGSARNTGELFF,TGTGCCAGCAGCTTAAGGACTAGCGGGAGCGCCCGGAACACCGGGGAGCTGTTTTTT
TRBJ1-1,13,-,-,TRBV14,CASSDTRRTEAFF,TGTGCCAGCAGCGACACAAGGAGGACTGAAGCTTTCTTT
TRBJ1-2,13,-,-,TRBV2,CASSTPGLIYYTF,TGTGCCAGCAGTACTCCGGGTCTCATATACTACACCTTC
TRBJ1-1,13,-,TRBD1,TRBV9,CASSVLGTVEAFF,TGTGCCAGCAGCGTGTTGGGGACAGTTGAAGCTTTCTTT
TRBJ2-3,15,-,-,TRBV7-9,CASSPMGGSTDTQYF,TGTGCCAGCAGCCCGATGGGCGGAAGCACAGATACGCAGTATTTT
TRBJ2-7,14,-,-,TRBV5-1,CASSLGDGSYEQYF,TGCGCCAGCAGCTTGGGGGACGGCTCCTACGAGCAGTACTTC
TRBJ1-5,15,-,-,TRBV19,CASSAYGGSGQPQHF,TGTGCCAGTAGTGCCTATGGGGGTTCGGGTCAGCCCCAGCATTTT
TRBJ2-7,14,-,-,TRBV7-9,CASSYPGPSYEQYF,TGTGCCAGCTCCTATCCGGGGCCCTCCTACGAGCAGTACTTC
TRBJ1-5,14,-,-,TRBV6-1,CASSGWGSNQPQHF,TGTGCCAGCAGTGGGTGGGGAAGCAATCAGCCCCAGCATTTT
TRBJ2-7,15,-,-,TRBV6-1,CASSSDWTVSYEQYF,TGTGCCAGCAGTTCCGATTGGACGGTTTCCTACGAGCAGTACTTC
TRBJ2-1,16,-,-,TRBV10-2,CASSGLLGQSDNEQFF,TGCGCCAGCAGTGGGCTTCTGGGACAAAGTGACAATGAGCAGTTCTTC
TRBJ1-2,13,-,-,TRBV11-2,CASALYQDYGYTF,TGTGCCAGCGCTTTGTACCAAGACTATGGCTACACCTTC
TRBJ1-2,13,-,-,TRBV7-9,CASSLHPGYGYTF,TGTGCCAGCAGCTTACATCCCGGCTATGGCTACACCTTC
TRBJ2-2,16,-,TRBD1,TRBV18,CASSQPRDRVAGELFF,TGTGCCAGCTCACAACCCCGGGACAGGGTCGCCGGGGAGCTGTTTTTT
TRBJ2-7,12,-,-,TRBV6-5,CASSLNGDEQYF,TGTGCCAGCAGCTTAAACGGAGACGAGCAGTACTTC
TRBJ1-2,15,-,-,TRBV14,CASSQVTPLSGGYTF,TGTGCCAGCAGCCAAGTAACTCCTCTGAGTGGCGGCTACACCTTC
TRBJ2-2,14,-,-,TRBV9,CASSRTRNTGELFF,TGTGCCAGCTCGCGGACTCGAAACACCGGGGAGCTGTTTTTT
TRBJ2-5,14,-,-,TRBV19,CASSIAGNRETQYF,TGTGCCAGTAGTATAGCGGGTAACCGAGAGACCCAGTACTTC